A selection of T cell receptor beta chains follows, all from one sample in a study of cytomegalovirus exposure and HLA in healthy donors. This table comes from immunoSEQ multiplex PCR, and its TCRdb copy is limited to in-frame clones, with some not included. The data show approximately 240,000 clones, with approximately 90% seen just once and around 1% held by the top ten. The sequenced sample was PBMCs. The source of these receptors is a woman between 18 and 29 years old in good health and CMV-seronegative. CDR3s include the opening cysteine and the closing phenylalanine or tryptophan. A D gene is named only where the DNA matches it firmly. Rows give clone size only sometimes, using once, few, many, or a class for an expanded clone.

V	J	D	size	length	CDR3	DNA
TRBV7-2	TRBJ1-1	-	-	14	CASSLRGVGTEAFF	TGTGCCAGCAGCTTAAGGGGTGTAGGCACTGAAGCTTTCTTT
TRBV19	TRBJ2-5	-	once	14	CASSIEGGPGTQYF	TGTGCCAGTAGTATAGAGGGGGGTCCTGGGACCCAGTACTTC
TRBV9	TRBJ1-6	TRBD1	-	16	CASSAEGATYNSPLHF	TGTGCCAGCAGCGCCGAGGGGGCAACCTATAATTCACCCCTCCACTTT
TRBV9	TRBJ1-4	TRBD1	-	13	CASSTGTGEKLFF	TGTGCCAGCAGCACGGGGACAGGGGAAAAACTGTTTTTT
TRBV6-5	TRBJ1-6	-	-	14	CASSLRGGNSPLHF	TGTGCCAGCAGCCTCAGGGGTGGGAATTCACCCCTCCACTTT
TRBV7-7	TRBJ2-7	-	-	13	CASSLSQGSEQYF	TGTGCCAGCAGCTTATCTCAGGGCAGCGAGCAGTACTTC
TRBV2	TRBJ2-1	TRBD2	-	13	CASRASGGGEQFF	TGTGCCAGCAGGGCTAGCGGGGGGGGTGAGCAGTTCTTC
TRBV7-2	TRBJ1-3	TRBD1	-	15	CASSPWTGGTNTIYF	TGTGCCAGCAGCCCATGGACAGGGGGAACAAACACCATATATTTT
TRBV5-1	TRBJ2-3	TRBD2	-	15	CASTGRGLDADTQYF	TGCGCCAGCACCGGGCGGGGGTTGGATGCAGATACGCAGTATTTT
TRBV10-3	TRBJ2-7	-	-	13	CATRRAGPYEQYF	TGTGCCACCCGTCGGGCAGGGCCCTACGAGCAGTACTTC
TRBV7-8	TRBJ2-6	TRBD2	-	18	CASRPLGGLPSGANVLTF	TGTGCCAGCAGGCCTCTCGGGGGGTTGCCCTCTGGGGCCAACGTCCTGACTTTC
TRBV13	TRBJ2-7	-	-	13	CASQAGSTYEQYF	TGTGCCAGCCAAGCGGGTTCGACCTACGAGCAGTACTTC
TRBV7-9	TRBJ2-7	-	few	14	CASSLAQEGYEQYF	TGTGCCAGCAGCTTAGCGCAAGAGGGTTACGAGCAGTACTTC
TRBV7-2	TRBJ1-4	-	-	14	CASSRTGGSEKLFF	TGTGCCAGCAGCCGGACTGGGGGGAGTGAAAAACTGTTTTTT
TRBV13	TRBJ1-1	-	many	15	CASSEDYFGSTEAFF	TGTGCCAGCAGTGAGGATTACTTCGGGTCCACTGAAGCTTTCTTT
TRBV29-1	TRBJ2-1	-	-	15	CSVEDFRENNNEQFF	TGCAGCGTTGAAGATTTCAGGGAAAACAACAATGAGCAGTTCTTC
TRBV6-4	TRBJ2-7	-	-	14	CASSRDSSSYEQYF	TGTGCCAGCAGTCGGGACTCGAGCTCCTACGAGCAGTACTTC